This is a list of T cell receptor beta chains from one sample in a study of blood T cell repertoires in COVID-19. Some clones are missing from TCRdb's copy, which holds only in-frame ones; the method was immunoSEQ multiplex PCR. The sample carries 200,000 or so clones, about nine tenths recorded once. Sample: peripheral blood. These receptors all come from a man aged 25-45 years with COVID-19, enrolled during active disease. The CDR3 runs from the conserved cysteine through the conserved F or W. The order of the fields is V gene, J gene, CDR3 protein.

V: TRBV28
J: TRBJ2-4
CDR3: CASSLGVDIQYF

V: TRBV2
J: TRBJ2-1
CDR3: CASSEGLAGNEQFF

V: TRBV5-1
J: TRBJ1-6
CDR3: CASSLKQGNSSPLHF

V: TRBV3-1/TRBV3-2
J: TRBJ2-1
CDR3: CASSQDLGTSVVYNEQFF

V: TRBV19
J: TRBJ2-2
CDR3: CASSIQRGPVTGELFF

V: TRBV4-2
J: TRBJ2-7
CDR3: CASSQEPRGRNEQYF

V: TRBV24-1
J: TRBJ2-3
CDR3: CATSDLGADTQYF

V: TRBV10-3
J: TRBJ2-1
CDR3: CAISVGTSEYEQFF

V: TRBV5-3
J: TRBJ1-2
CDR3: CARSRDRIPYGYTF

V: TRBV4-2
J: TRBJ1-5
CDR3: CASSQEIRTGRNQPQHF

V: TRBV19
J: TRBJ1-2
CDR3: CASSKSGDENLYGYTF

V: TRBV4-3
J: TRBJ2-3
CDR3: CASSQSWTSGHSSSTDTQYF

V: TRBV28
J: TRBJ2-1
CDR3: CASSLLDRDDNEQFF

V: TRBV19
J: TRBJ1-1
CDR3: CASIGSSWVGTEAFF

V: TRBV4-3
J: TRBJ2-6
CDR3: CASSQDRGSGANVLTF

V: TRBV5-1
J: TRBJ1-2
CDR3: CASSLVSGQLHGYTF

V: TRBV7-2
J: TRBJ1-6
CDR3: CASSFGGSGVSSPLHF

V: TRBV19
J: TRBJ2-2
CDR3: CASSPGTGFLPLTGELFF

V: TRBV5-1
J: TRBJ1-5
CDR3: CASSLGLGQGGQPQHF

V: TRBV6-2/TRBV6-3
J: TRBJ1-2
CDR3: CASSFFSRGQGDRSDGYTF

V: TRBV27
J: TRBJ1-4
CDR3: CAGGIINEKLFF

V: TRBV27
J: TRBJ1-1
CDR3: CASSWSPGQGYAEAFF

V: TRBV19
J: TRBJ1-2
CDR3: CAIWKSRDSPAYGYTF

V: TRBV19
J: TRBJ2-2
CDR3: CASTPVMAGELFF

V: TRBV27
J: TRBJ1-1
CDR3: CASTQWGGAKDAFF

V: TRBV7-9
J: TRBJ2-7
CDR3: CASSFRGTDNEQYF

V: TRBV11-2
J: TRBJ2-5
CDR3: CASSLEGGLGETQYF

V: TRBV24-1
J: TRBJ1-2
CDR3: CATSDPTGGGGYTF

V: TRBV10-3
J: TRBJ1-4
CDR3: CAIRDRGSNEKLFF

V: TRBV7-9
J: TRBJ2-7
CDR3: CASSLSPGGNEQYF

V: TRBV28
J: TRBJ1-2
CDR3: CASSGGADYGYTF

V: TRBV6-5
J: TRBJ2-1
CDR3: CASSLQGSSYNEQFF

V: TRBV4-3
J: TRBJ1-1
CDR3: CASSHYLRATLNTEAFF

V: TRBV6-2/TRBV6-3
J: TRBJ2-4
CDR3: CASSPTTPGQNIQYF

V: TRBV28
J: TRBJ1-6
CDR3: CASSHGTTLNSPLHF

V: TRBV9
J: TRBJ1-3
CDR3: CASSGRQGTGNTIYF